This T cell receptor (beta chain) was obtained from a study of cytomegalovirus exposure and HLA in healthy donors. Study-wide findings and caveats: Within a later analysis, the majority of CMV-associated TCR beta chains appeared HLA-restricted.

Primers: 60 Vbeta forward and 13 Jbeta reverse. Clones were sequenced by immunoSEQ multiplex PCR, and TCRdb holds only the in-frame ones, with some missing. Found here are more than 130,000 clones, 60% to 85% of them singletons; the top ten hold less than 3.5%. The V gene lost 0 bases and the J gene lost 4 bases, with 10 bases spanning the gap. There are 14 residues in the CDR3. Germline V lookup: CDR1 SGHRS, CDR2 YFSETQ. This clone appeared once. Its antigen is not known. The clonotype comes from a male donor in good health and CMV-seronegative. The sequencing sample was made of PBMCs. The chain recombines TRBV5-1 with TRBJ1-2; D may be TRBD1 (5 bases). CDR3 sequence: CASSLAPDSYGYTF. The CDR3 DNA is TGCGCCAGCAGCTTGGCGCCTGACAGCTATGGCTACACCTTC.